This T cell receptor (beta chain) appears in the sequencing data of a study of shared clonotypes between healthy human individuals. Findings and caveats of the study: Only blood samples were collected, and tissue repertoires likely differ. Donor scarcity curtailed the genetic and exposure-history diversity represented herein. When naive CD4 clonotypes were compared across several donors, 4% to 6.5% were shared.

About this clone: What it recognizes is unknown.

The table came from immunoSEQ multiplex PCR; TCRdb's copy has only in-frame clones and leaves some out. Among 760,000 or so clones listed, around 96% were seen once. Naive CD8 cells were CD45RO-negative, positively selected for CCR7, excluding terminally differentiated effector memory CD45RA+ cells. All donors were Caucasian adults living in Nashville, Tennessee. The CDR3 has 13 amino acids. Germline V gene sequence: CDR1 SGHTA, CDR2 FQGTGA. The junction had 0 bases not matched to a gene; V was cut back by 0 bases and J by 8 bases. The TCR originated in a man between 25 and 39 years old in good health. The chain links TRBV7-3 to TRBJ1-1, with TRBD1 matching over 10 bases. The sequenced sample consisted of naive CD8+ T cells sorted from blood. CDR3 sequence reads: CASSLTGQGEAFF. DNA for the CDR3: TGTGCCAGCAGCTTAACGGGACAGGGGGAAGCTTTCTTT.